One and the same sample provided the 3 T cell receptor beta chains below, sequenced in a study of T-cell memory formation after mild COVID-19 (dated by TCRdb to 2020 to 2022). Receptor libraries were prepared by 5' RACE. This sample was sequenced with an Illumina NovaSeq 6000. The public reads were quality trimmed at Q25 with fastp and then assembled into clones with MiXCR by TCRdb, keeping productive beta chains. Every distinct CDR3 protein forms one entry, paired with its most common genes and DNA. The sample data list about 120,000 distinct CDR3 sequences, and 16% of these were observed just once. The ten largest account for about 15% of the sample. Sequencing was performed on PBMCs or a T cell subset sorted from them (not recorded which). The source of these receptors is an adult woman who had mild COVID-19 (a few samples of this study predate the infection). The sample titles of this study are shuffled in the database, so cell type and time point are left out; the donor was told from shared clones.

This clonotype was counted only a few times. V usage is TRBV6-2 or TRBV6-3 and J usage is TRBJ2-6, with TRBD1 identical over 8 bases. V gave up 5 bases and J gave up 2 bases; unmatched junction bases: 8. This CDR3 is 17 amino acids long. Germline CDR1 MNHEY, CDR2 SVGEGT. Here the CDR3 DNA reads TGTGCCAGCAGTAGAGGACAGGGATGGGCTGGGGCCAACGTCCTGACTTTC. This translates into CASSRGQGWAGANVLTF.

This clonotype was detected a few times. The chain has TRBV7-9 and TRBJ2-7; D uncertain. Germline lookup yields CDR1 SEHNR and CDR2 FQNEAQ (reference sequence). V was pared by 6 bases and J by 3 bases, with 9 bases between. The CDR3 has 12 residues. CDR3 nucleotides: TGTGCCAGCAGTAAGCTTCTCTACGAGCAGTACTTC. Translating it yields CASSKLLYEQYF.

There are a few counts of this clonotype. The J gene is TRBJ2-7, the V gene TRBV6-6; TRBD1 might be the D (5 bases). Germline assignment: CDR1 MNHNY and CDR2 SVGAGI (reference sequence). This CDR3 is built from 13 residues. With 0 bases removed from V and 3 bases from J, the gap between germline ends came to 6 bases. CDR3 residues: CASSYSDNYEQYF. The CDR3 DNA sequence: TGTGCCAGCAGTTACTCGGACAACTACGAGCAGTACTTC.